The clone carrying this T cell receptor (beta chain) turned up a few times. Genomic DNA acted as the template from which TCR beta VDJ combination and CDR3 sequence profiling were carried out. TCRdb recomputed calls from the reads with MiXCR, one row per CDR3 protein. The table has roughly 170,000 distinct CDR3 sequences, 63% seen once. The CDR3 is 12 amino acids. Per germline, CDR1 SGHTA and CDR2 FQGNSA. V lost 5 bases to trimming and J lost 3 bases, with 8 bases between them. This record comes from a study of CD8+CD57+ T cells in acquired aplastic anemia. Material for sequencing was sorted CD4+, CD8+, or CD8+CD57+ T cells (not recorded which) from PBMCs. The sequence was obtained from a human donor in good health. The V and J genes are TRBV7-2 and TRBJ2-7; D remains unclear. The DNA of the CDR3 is TGTGCCAGCAGCGTGGACCGCTACGAGCAGTACTTC. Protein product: CASSVDRYEQYF.